The 21 T cell receptor beta chains reported below all come from one sample, sequenced in a study of blood T cell repertoires in COVID-19. Assay used: immunoSEQ multiplex PCR; TCRdb lists only in-frame clones, some missing. The sample lists about 100,000 clones, 75% to 90% seen once, with about 1.8% in the top ten. Sequenced sample: peripheral blood. Receptor source: a woman between 65 and 79 years old with active or convalescent COVID-19.

This clone has a single count. The chain couples TRBV5-4 to TRBJ2-7, with 8 bases lining up with TRBD1. Germline values: CDR1 SGHNT, CDR2 YYREEE (reference sequence). V trimming: 3 bases; J trimming: 2 bases; junction bases outside the gene matches: 7. The CDR3 loop spans 15 amino acids. The CDR3 nucleotides are TGTGCCAGCAGCTACGGACAGGGAGCGGCCTACGAGCAGTACTTC. Translated, it gives CASSYGQGAAYEQYF.

V and J are TRBV24-1 and TRBJ2-2; D may be TRBD2 (6 bases). CDR1 is KGHDR and CDR2 is SFDVKD in the germline V gene. Trimming pared 3 bases from V and 1 base from J, leaving 29 bases between. This CDR3 region has 22 residues. CDR3 nucleotide sequence: TGTGCCACCAGTGATGCCCGGTTGGACCCGTCTGCGGGAAAAGGGAACACCGGGGAGCTGTTTTTT. Translation gives CATSDARLDPSAGKGNTGELFF.

This rearrangement joins TRBV12-2 to TRBJ2-7; the D call of TRBD2 is as the table states it, not checked on the DNA. TRBV12-2 has pseudogene status. This CDR3 spans 15 amino acids. The CDR3 is CASRHHSGGRREQYF. The CDR3 nucleotides are TGTGCAAGTCGACACCATAGCGGGGGGCGCCGCGAGCAGTACTTC.

This sequence joins TRBV18 and TRBJ1-1, with 9 nucleotides matching TRBD1. V was clipped by 3 bases and J by 1 base; unmatched bases: 3. This CDR3 comprises 15 residues. Germline CDR1 and CDR2: KGHSH and LQKENI. The CDR3 nucleotides read TGTGCCAGCTCACCGTCGACAGGGGGGAACACTGAAGCTTTCTTT. It translates to CASSPSTGGNTEAFF.

The chain links TRBV7-8 to TRBJ2-2; the match to TRBD1 covers 9 bases. CDR1 SGHVS and CDR2 FQNEAQ come from the germline V gene. Losses at the gene ends were 5 bases for V and 1 base for J; bases not matched to a gene: 5. The CDR3 covers 16 residues. The CDR3 nucleotides read TGTGCCAGCAGCCCTCTGGACAGGGGGAACACCGGGGAGCTGTTTTTT. Translating it yields CASSPLDRGNTGELFF.

This clone is a singleton in its sample. This chain joins TRBV3-1 (or the pseudogene TRBV3-2) and TRBJ2-1; a possible D gene is TRBD2 (6 bases). CDR1 and CDR2 from the germline V gene are LGHDT and YNNKEL (reference sequence). The CDR3 is made up of 18 amino acids. V lost 1 base, J lost 4 bases, and 20 bases lay in between. Written as DNA, the CDR3 is TGTGCCAGCAGCCAAGTGGTTCGGGACTCAAATAAATACAATGAGCAGTTCTTC. It is translated as CASSQVVRDSNKYNEQFF.

The chain has TRBV4-3 and TRBJ2-5, with TRBD2 matching 15 bases. CDR3 length: 17 residues. The germline V gene encodes CDR1 LGHNA and CDR2 YSLEER. Losses at the gene ends were 1 base for V and 4 bases for J; bases not matched to a gene: 4. The CDR3 sequence: CASSQGTSGGGGETQYF. The CDR3 DNA reads TGCGCCAGCAGCCAAGGGACTAGCGGGGGGGGTGGAGAGACCCAGTACTTC.

This clone occurred once. The rearrangement uses TRBV27 and TRBJ2-3; TRBD2 might be the D (6 bases). The CDR3 is 15 amino acids. CDR1 is MNHEY and CDR2 is SMNVEV in the germline V gene (reference sequence). V gave up 3 bases and J gave up 3 bases, with 13 bases separating them. The CDR3 region is CASSFSREETDTQYF. CDR3 DNA sequence: TGTGCCAGCAGTTTCTCCAGGGAGGAGACAGATACGCAGTATTTT.

The chain couples TRBV28 to TRBJ1-2; D remains ambiguous. This CDR3 spans 12 amino acids. Trimming shortened V by 7 bases and J by 8 bases, and 14 bases separated the two germline ends. Per the germline V gene, CDR1 is MDHEN and CDR2 is SYDVKM. This chain's CDR3 is CASKENLRGYTF. DNA of the CDR3: TGTGCCAGCAAGGAAAACCTGAGGGGCTACACCTTC.

The V call is TRBV5-1, the J call TRBJ2-3; the D gene is possibly TRBD2 (7 bases). Germline V gives CDR1 SGHRS, CDR2 YFSETQ. Trimming left V 0 bases short and J 6 bases short, with 14 bases between. The CDR3 covers 15 residues. CDR3 protein: CASSLAGRGGDTQYF. The CDR3 DNA follows: TGCGCCAGCAGCTTGGCCGGCAGGGGAGGGGATACGCAGTATTTT.

The chain joins TRBV19 to TRBJ2-3; 10 positions agree with TRBD2. The V and J ends lost 10 bases and 3 bases, in that order; junction bases with no gene match: 7. The CDR3 length is 14 residues. Germline V lookup: CDR1 LNHDA, CDR2 SQIVND (reference sequence). The CDR3: CATVSGRPTDTQYF. The DNA of the CDR3 is TGTGCCACCGTTAGCGGGAGGCCAACAGATACGCAGTATTTT.

The rearrangement joins TRBV25-1 to TRBJ2-1; D is possibly TRBD2 (6 bases). Germline assignment: CDR1 MGHDK and CDR2 SYGVNS. The CDR3 consists of 16 residues. The V gene lost 5 bases and the J gene lost 5 bases, with 19 bases spanning the gap. This CDR3 is CASSPLGGVVNNEQFF. CDR3 sequence (DNA): TGTGCCAGCAGTCCCCTGGGGGGAGTGGTGAACAATGAGCAGTTCTTC.

The V gene is TRBV3-1 (or the pseudogene TRBV3-2), the J gene TRBJ2-2; TRBD2 agrees at 9 bases. The CDR3 spans 15 residues. Germline V gives CDR1 LGHDT, CDR2 YNNKEL (reference sequence). V shed 4 bases and J 6 bases; nucleotides not matched to a gene: 6. The CDR3 DNA is TGTGCCAGCAGCCTGCGGGGGGGCAGGGCCGGGGAGCTGTTTTTT. The encoded protein is CASSLRGGRAGELFF.

This clone has ten or more counts. This chain joins TRBV14 and TRBJ1-2, with D uncertain. V gave up 4 bases and J gave up 4 bases, with 7 bases separating them. The CDR3 is 12 amino acids. From germline, CDR1 is SGHDN and CDR2 FVKESK. For the CDR3, the DNA is TGTGCCAGCAGCCCCTCGTCCTATGGCTACACCTTC. Its protein is CASSPSSYGYTF. Supplemented by reference TRBV14 and TRBJ1-2, the full variable domain reads EAGVTQFPSHSVIEKGQTVTLRCDPISGHDNLYWYRRVMGKEIKFLLHFVKESKQDESGMPNNRFLAERTGGTYSTLKVQPAELEDSGVYFCASSPSSYGYTFGSGTRLTVV.

The chain is built from TRBV19 and TRBJ1-4, with 9 bases identical to TRBD1. The J segment lost 7 bases and the V segment lost 3 bases, leaving 15 bases of the junction unmatched. CDR3 length: 18 amino acids. CDR1 is LNHDA, CDR2 SQIVND, per germline (reference sequence). CDR3 bases: TGTGCCAGTAGTATCGCCGGGACAGGGCTGTTTGAGAGTGAAAAACTGTTTTTT. It is translated as CASSIAGTGLFESEKLFF.

In its sample, this clone was seen a few times. The V and J genes are TRBV24-1 and TRBJ1-2; weak D call: TRBD1 (6 bases). The CDR3 covers 14 residues. V was cut by 4 bases and J by 4 bases, with 12 bases left in between. Germline CDR1 and CDR2: KGHDR and SFDVKD. The CDR3 bases are TGTGCCACCAGTGACCGAGGACAGTCCTATGGCTACACCTTC. Residues: CATSDRGQSYGYTF.

The CDR3 region is CATLDRGHNNEQFF. Here the CDR3 DNA reads TGTGCCACCTTAGACAGGGGGCACAACAATGAGCAGTTCTTC. This chain joins TRBV15 and TRBJ2-1; 10 bases map to TRBD1. The CDR3 runs 14 residues. Looked up from germline, CDR1 is LNHNV and CDR2 is YYDKDF (reference sequence). The ends lost 8 bases at V and 5 bases at J; junction bases unmatched: 6.

The CDR3 here is CASNRGEEAFF. CDR3 DNA: TGTGCCAGCAATAGGGGTGAGGAAGCTTTCTTT. The V call is TRBV6-5, the J call TRBJ1-1; D might be TRBD1 (5 bases). The V gene lost 7 bases and the J gene lost 8 bases, with 11 bases spanning the gap. The CDR3 loop spans 11 amino acids. Germline lookup yields CDR1 MNHEY and CDR2 SVGAGI.

The chain recombines TRBV10-3 with TRBJ2-6, with 7 positions matching TRBD2. The CDR3 covers 19 residues. With 4 bases clipped from V and 0 bases from J, the junction kept 12 bases outside the gene matches. Germline V gene sequence: CDR1 ENHRY, CDR2 SYGVKD. In nucleotides, the CDR3 is TGTGCCATCAGTGGAGTGGGGACTACATCCTACTCTGGGGCCAACGTCCTGACTTTC. This gives the protein CAISGVGTTSYSGANVLTF.

The chain links TRBV28 to TRBJ2-5, with 9 positions matching TRBD2. Germline values: CDR1 MDHEN, CDR2 SYDVKM. V trimming: 4 bases; J trimming: 2 bases; junction bases outside the gene matches: 11. The CDR3 consists of 17 residues. CDR3 DNA sequence: TGTGCCAGCAGTTATCAGCGGGGGGCCTCGGGACAAGAGACCCAGTACTTC. Protein product: CASSYQRGASGQETQYF.

Regarding this clone: This sample includes further DNA sequences coding for the same CDR3. V usage is TRBV7-2 and J usage is TRBJ2-5; possible D gene TRBD1, 5 bases. V was clipped by 3 bases and J by 4 bases, with 9 bases between them. The CDR3 spans 13 residues. Germline-derived CDR1 and CDR2 are SGHTA and FQGNSA. The CDR3 loop reads CASSFQGGETQYF. DNA of the CDR3: TGTGCCAGCAGCTTCCAGGGCGGAGAGACCCAGTACTTC.